These 16 T cell receptor beta chains share one sample of origin, sequenced in a study of patients and donors after allogeneic stem cell transplantation. Using its own MiXCR run on the RT-PCR reads, TCRdb lists one record per CDR3 protein. This sample carries 200,000 to 250,000 distinct CDR3 sequences, 14% of them seen once, and the ten largest clones take 11%. The sample comprised blood, either unsorted or a sorted T cell fraction (not recorded which). The source is a human donor who was either an allogeneic HSCT recipient or a stem cell or donor lymphocyte infusion donor (not recorded which). It is not recorded whose cells these are; they may come from a transplant donor.

This clonotype was detected ten times or more. V is TRBV20-1 and J is TRBJ2-7, with TRBD1 matching over 11 bases. This CDR3 is 13 amino acids long. After removal of 6 bases from V and 3 bases from J, the junction contained 4 bases not matched to a gene. Per the germline V gene, CDR1 is DFQATT and CDR2 is SNEGSKA (reference sequence). Written as DNA, the CDR3 is TGCAGTGCCAGTGGGACAGGGGGCTACGAGCAGTACTTC. Translated: CSASGTGGYEQYF.

The J gene is TRBJ2-1, the V gene TRBV9; a possible D gene is TRBD2 (6 bases). Germline values: CDR1 SGDLS, CDR2 YYNGEE. This CDR3 spans 15 amino acids. V was cut by 4 bases and J by 5 bases, with 16 bases left in between. This CDR3 is CASSPTLSGHNEQFF. The CDR3 DNA reads TGTGCCAGCAGCCCCACGCTGAGCGGGCACAATGAGCAGTTCTTC.

This clonotype came up many times. This chain connects TRBV11-3 to TRBJ2-3, with a possible D match to TRBD2 (6 bases). The V end was cut by 6 bases, the J end by 1 base, with 14 bases between. This CDR3 contains 15 residues. Germline V gives CDR1 SGHNT, CDR2 YENEEA. The CDR3 bases are TGTGCCAGCAGTCGCGGGGAGTTGGGCACAGATACGCAGTATTTT. The encoded protein is CASSRGELGTDTQYF.

This clonotype was observed a few times. The rearrangement links TRBV9 to TRBJ2-2; weak D call: TRBD2 (5 bases). The CDR3 has 17 residues. CDR1 SGDLS and CDR2 YYNGEE come from the germline V gene. The V and J ends lost 4 bases and 4 bases respectively, with 20 bases between them. CDR3 protein: CASSTRVERWVTGELFF. CDR3 bases: TGTGCCAGCAGCACTAGGGTGGAGCGGTGGGTCACCGGGGAGCTGTTTTTT.

This clonotype was recorded at least ten times. CDR3 amino acids: CASSLASASGANVLTF. The CDR3 bases are TGTGCCAGCAGCTTAGCCTCGGCCTCTGGGGCCAACGTCCTGACTTTC. V usage is TRBV7-8 and J usage is TRBJ2-6; unclear D gene. Germline CDR1 is SGHVS and CDR2 is FQNEAQ. The CDR3 extends over 16 amino acids. With 0 bases removed from V and 0 bases from J, the gap between germline ends came to 6 bases.

J is TRBJ2-5 and V is TRBV28; 8 bases line up with TRBD1. The CDR3 extends over 16 amino acids. Looked up from germline, CDR1 is MDHEN and CDR2 is SYDVKM. The J segment lost 2 bases and the V segment lost 2 bases, leaving 7 bases of the junction unmatched. CDR3 sequence reads: CASSLAPGTGQETQYF. The CDR3 nucleotides read TGTGCCAGCAGTTTAGCGCCGGGGACAGGACAAGAGACCCAGTACTTC.

The chain combines TRBV10-3 with TRBJ2-3; 7 bases agree with TRBD2. From germline, CDR1 is ENHRY and CDR2 SYGVKD. The CDR3 runs 16 residues. J lost 5 bases, V lost 4 bases, and 12 bases had no gene match. In nucleotides, the CDR3 is TGTGCCATCAGTGCAACTAGCGTTGATGGTGGAGATACGCAGTATTTT. This gives the protein CAISATSVDGGDTQYF.

This clonotype was seen a handful of times. This chain joins TRBV20-1 and TRBJ2-7, with D perhaps matching TRBD1 or TRBD2 (5 bases each). The germline gives CDR1 DFQATT, CDR2 SNEGSKA (reference sequence). V lost 0 bases, J lost 4 bases, and 19 bases lay in between. The CDR3 contains 16 residues. This CDR3 is CSARDPSRGLIYEQYF. CDR3 DNA: TGCAGTGCTAGAGATCCAAGTCGGGGCCTAATTTACGAGCAGTACTTC.

This clonotype has just a few counts. This sequence joins TRBV20-1 and TRBJ1-2; 9 bases agree with TRBD1. The CDR3 is 15 amino acids. After removal of 4 bases from V and 0 bases from J, the junction contained 6 bases not matched to a gene. Looked up from germline, CDR1 is DFQATT and CDR2 is SNEGSKA (reference sequence). The CDR3 region has the DNA TGCAGTGCTATTCGGGACAGGGCATCTAACTATGGCTACACCTTC. This gives the protein CSAIRDRASNYGYTF.

The gene calls are TRBV12-3 or TRBV12-4 and TRBJ2-1; 7 positions match TRBD1. V dropped 7 bases and J dropped 6; count of bases not matched to a gene: 6. The CDR3 is 13 residues long. The CDR3 DNA reads TGTGCCAGCACTTACAGGGGTCTCAATGAGCAGTTCTTC. Translating gives CASTYRGLNEQFF.

In this sample, this clonotype turned up many times. This chain uses TRBV15 with TRBJ1-3; 8 positions agree with TRBD1. Losses at the gene ends were 0 bases for V and 3 bases for J; bases not matched to a gene: 4. CDR3 size: 16 residues. Germline CDR1 and CDR2: LNHNV and YYDKDF (reference sequence). CDR3 in amino acids: CATSRDPGTGGNTIYF. Written as DNA, the CDR3 is TGTGCCACCAGCAGAGATCCCGGGACAGGTGGAAACACCATATATTTT. The full variable domain, its missing parts supplied by reference TRBV15 and TRBJ1-3, is DAMVIQNPRYQVTQFGKPVTLSCSQTLNHNVMYWYQQKSSQAPKLLFHYYDKDFNNEADTPDNFQSRRPNTSFCFLDIRSPGLGDTAMYLCATSRDPGTGGNTIYFGEGSWLTVV.

This clonotype has a handful of counts. The rearrangement joins TRBV9 to TRBJ2-5, with D perhaps matching TRBD2 (5 bases). Per the germline V gene, CDR1 is SGDLS and CDR2 is YYNGEE. The CDR3 runs 14 residues. V was clipped by 3 bases and J by 1 base, with 10 bases between them. CDR3 bases: TGTGCCAGCAGCGCGGCGGACTTCCAAGAGACCCAGTACTTC. It encodes CASSAADFQETQYF.

This clonotype showed up many times. CDR3 DNA sequence: TGTGCCAGCAGATGGCCTAGCGGGAACACCGGGGAGCTGTTTTTT. The encoded protein is CASRWPSGNTGELFF. The chain uses TRBV6-1 and TRBJ2-2; 7 nucleotides line up with TRBD2. V gave up 6 bases and J gave up 1 base; unmatched junction bases: 5. CDR3 length: 15 amino acids. Germline V lookup: CDR1 MNHNS, CDR2 SASEGT.

Sample share makes this clonotype medium-sized (0.01 to 0.1%). The CDR3 sequence is CASSQTQATEAFF. In nucleotides, the CDR3 is TGTGCCAGCAGCCAAACACAGGCCACTGAAGCTTTCTTT. This rearrangement joins TRBV14 to TRBJ1-1; possibly TRBD1 for D (5 bases). There are 13 residues in the CDR3. Trimming shortened V by 2 bases and J by 4 bases, and 8 bases separated the two germline ends. Germline assignment: CDR1 SGHDN and CDR2 FVKESK.

The V and J genes are TRBV7-3 and TRBJ1-5; the D is unclear. The V end lost 0 bases, the J end lost 5 bases, and 8 bases lay between the germline ends. The CDR3 totals 14 residues. In germline, CDR1 is SGHTA, CDR2 FQGTGA. For the CDR3, the DNA is TGTGCCAGCAGCTTAACGGCCGGGGATCAGCCCCAGCATTTT. Its protein product is CASSLTAGDQPQHF.

This clonotype appeared many times. This sequence joins TRBV5-1 and TRBJ2-1; TRBD1 agrees at 8 bases. CDR1 and CDR2 (germline): SGHRS, YFSETQ. V lost 3 bases and J lost 3; bases outside the gene matches: 8. The CDR3 has 16 residues. Written as DNA, the CDR3 is TGCGCCAGCAGCTCAGGGGGCAATAACGTCTACAATGAGCAGTTCTTC. This gives the protein CASSSGGNNVYNEQFF.